This is a list of T cell receptor beta chains from one sample in a study of OX40 agonist ivuxolimab in advanced cancers. Generated by immunoSEQ multiplex PCR, the TCRdb table keeps only in-frame clones and is missing some. In the table there are about 150,000 clones, under 95% of which are singletons. Sequences were derived from CD4+ or CD8+ T cells sorted from blood, sampled in a trial of the OX40 agonist ivuxolimab. The receptors stem from an adult with an advanced solid tumor such as melanoma, head and neck, liver or kidney cancer. Both conserved end residues are part of each CDR3. A D gene is named only where the DNA matches it firmly.

d_call	v_call	j_call	cdr3_nt	cdr3_aa
TRBD1	TRBV5-1	TRBJ2-1	TGCGCCAGCAGCCAACGCCATCCCAGGGGGCTCTCCTACAATGAGCAGTTCTTC	CASSQRHPRGLSYNEQFF
TRBD2	TRBV9	TRBJ2-1	TGTGCCAGCAGCGTAGACGAGCGGGGGGTCTACAATGAGCAGTTCTTC	CASSVDERGVYNEQFF
-	TRBV4-1	TRBJ1-5	TGCGCCAGCAGCCAAGAGGCGGGGGCGAACAATCAGCCCCAGCATTTT	CASSQEAGANNQPQHF
TRBD2	TRBV9	TRBJ2-1	TGTGCCAGCAGCGCCGCGGGAGGGCCTTACAATGAGCAGTTCTTC	CASSAAGGPYNEQFF
-	TRBV18	TRBJ1-2	TGTGCCAGCTCACCACAGGATAATTACTATGGCTACACCTTC	CASSPQDNYYGYTF
TRBD2	TRBV9	TRBJ2-3	TGTGCCAGCAGCGCCTCCGGGGGGGCCGGCACAGATACGCAGTATTTT	CASSASGGAGTDTQYF
-	TRBV5-1	TRBJ2-3	TGCGCCAGCAGCCAGACAGGTGGTGGAGATACGCAGTATTTT	CASSQTGGGDTQYF
-	TRBV7-8	TRBJ1-5	TGTGCCAGCAGCTTAGCCGAGGGGCAGCCCCAGCATTTT	CASSLAEGQPQHF
-	TRBV6-5	TRBJ2-3	TGTGCCAGCAGTTACTCCGGGGCCACCGACAATACGCAGTATTTT	CASSYSGATDNTQYF
TRBD2	TRBV5-4	TRBJ2-5	TGTGCCAGCAGCCCCGGGGGTGTCGCGGGAGGGCCAAGTGGGTACTTC	CASSPGGVAGGPSGYF
TRBD1	TRBV7-2	TRBJ1-5	TGTGCCAGCAGCTGGGGGGACAGGAATCAGCCCCAGCATTTT	CASSWGDRNQPQHF